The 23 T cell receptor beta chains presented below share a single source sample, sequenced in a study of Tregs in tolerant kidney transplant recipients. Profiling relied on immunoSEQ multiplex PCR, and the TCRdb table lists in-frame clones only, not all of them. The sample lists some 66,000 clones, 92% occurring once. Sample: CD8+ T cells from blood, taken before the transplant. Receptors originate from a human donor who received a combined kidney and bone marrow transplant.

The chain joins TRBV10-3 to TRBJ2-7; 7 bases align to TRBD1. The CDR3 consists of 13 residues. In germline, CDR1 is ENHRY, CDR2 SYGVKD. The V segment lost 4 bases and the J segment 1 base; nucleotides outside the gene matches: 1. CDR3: CAISAGQSYEQYF. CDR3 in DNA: TGTGCCATCAGTGCGGGACAGTCCTACGAGCAGTACTTC.

CDR3 amino acids: CASRNRVDRTYEQYF. CDR3 coding DNA: TGTGCCAGCAGGAACCGGGTAGACCGTACCTACGAGCAGTACTTC. The genes are TRBV21-1 and TRBJ2-7; TRBD2, the table's D call, lacks a check against the DNA. TRBV21-1 is designated a pseudogene. The CDR3 runs 15 residues.

For the CDR3, the DNA is TGTGCCAGCAGCCCGGACAGGTCCGACATGAACACTGAAGCTTTCTTT. It is translated as CASSPDRSDMNTEAFF. The chain has TRBV5-4 and TRBJ1-1, with 7 bases aligning to TRBD1. CDR1 is SGHNT and CDR2 is YYREEE in the germline V gene (reference sequence). V lost 4 bases and J lost 0; bases outside the gene matches: 9. The CDR3 covers 16 residues.

The CDR3 loop reads CASSQGPGAPLDSPLHF. The DNA of the CDR3 is TGCGCCAGCAGCCAAGGCCCAGGGGCGCCGCTCGATTCACCCCTCCACTTT. The chain employs TRBV4-1 and TRBJ1-6; D may be TRBD1 (6 bases). Germline V gene lookup returns CDR1 MGHRA and CDR2 YSYEKL. The CDR3 is 17 residues long. Trimming cost V 1 base and J 8 bases, with 18 bases left between them.

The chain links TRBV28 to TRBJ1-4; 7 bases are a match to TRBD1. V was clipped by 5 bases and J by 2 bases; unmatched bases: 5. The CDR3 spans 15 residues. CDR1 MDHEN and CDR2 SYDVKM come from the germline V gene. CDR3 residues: CASSPTDRTNEKLFF. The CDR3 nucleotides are TGTGCCAGCAGTCCGACGGACAGGACTAATGAAAAACTGTTTTTT.

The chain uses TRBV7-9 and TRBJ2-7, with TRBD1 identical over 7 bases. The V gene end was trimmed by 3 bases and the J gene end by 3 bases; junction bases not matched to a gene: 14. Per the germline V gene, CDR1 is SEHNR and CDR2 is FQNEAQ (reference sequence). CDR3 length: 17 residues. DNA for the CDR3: TGTGCCAGCAGCTTCCCGGACAGGAGCCCTTCCTACTACGAGCAGTACTTC. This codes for CASSFPDRSPSYYEQYF.

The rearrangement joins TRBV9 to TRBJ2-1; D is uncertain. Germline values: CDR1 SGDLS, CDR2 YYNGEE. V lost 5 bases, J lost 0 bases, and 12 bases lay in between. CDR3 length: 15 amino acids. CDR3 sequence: CASRASWSSYNEQFF. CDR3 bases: TGTGCCAGCAGGGCTAGTTGGAGCTCCTACAATGAGCAGTTCTTC.

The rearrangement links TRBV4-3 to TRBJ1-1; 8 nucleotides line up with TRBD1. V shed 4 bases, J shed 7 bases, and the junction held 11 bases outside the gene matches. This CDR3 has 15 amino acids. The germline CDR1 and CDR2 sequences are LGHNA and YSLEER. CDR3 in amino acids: CASSPTGAGGDEAFF. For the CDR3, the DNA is TGCGCCAGCAGCCCCACTGGGGCAGGGGGCGATGAAGCTTTCTTT.

The CDR3 spells CASSLGRGRSNYGYTF. For the CDR3, the DNA is TGTGCCAGCAGCTTAGGCCGAGGCAGATCTAACTATGGCTACACCTTC. The chain is built from TRBV13 and TRBJ1-2; D not certain. The CDR3 sequence is 16 residues long. V was shortened by 0 bases and J by 0 bases, with 11 bases between the two germline ends. Germline V lookup: CDR1 PRHDT, CDR2 FYEKMQ (reference sequence). The variable domain in full, with the rest retrieved from reference TRBV13 and TRBJ1-2, is AAGVIQSPRHLIKEKRETATLKCYPIPRHDTVYWYQQGPGQDPQFLISFYEKMQSDKGSIPDRFSAQQFSDYHSELNMSSLELGDSALYFCASSLGRGRSNYGYTFGSGTRLTVV.

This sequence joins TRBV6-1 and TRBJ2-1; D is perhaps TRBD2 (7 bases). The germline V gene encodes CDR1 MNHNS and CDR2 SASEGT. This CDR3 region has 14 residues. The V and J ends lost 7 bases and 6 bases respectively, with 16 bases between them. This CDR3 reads CASIPLGGPNEQFF. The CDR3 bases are TGTGCCAGCATCCCCCTGGGGGGGCCCAATGAGCAGTTCTTC.

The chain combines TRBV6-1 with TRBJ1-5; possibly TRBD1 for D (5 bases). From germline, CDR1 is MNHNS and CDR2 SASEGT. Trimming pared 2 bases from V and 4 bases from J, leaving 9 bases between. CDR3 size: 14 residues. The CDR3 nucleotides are TGTGCCAGCAGTGAAACAGGCCAGAATCAGCCCCAGCATTTT. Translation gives CASSETGQNQPQHF.

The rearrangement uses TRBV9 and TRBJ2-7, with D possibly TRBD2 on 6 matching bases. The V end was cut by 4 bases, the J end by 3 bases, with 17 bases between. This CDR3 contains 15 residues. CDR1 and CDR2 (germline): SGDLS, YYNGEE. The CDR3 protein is CASSPRDSGFYEQYF. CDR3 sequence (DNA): TGTGCCAGCAGCCCCCGGGATAGCGGATTCTACGAGCAGTACTTC.

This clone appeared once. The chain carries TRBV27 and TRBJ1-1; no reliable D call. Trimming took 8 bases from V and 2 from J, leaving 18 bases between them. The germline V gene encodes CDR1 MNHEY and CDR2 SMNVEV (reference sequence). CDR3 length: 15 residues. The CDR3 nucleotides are TGTGCCAGCCCAGGTACCCCAGTGGCTAACACTGAAGCTTTCTTT. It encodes CASPGTPVANTEAFF.

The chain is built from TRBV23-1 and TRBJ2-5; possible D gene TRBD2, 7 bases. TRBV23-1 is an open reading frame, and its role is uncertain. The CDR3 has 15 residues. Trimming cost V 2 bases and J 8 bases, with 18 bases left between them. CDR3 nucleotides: TGCGCCAGCAGTCAAGATAGGGGGGGGAAATTTACCCAGTACTTC. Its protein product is CASSQDRGGKFTQYF.

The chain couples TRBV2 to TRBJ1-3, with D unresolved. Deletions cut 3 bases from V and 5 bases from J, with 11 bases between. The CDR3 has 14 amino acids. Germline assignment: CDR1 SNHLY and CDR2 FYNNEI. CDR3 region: CASSDMTGRNTIYF. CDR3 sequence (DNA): TGTGCCAGCAGTGACATGACGGGTCGAAACACCATATATTTT.

The CDR3 DNA is TGTGCCAGCAGCGCCCACAGACTAGCGGAGCACTACGAGCAGTACTTC. Residues: CASSAHRLAEHYEQYF. The genes are TRBV9 and TRBJ2-7; 9 bases are a match to TRBD2. J lost 3 bases, V lost 3 bases, and 10 bases had no gene match. This CDR3 is built from 16 residues. The germline CDR1 and CDR2 sequences are SGDLS and YYNGEE.

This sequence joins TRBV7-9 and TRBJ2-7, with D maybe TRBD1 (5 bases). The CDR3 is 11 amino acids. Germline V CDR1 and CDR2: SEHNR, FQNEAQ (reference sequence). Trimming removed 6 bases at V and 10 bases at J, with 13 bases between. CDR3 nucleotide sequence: TGTGCCAGCAGTACAGACAGTGTCCAGTACTTC. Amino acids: CASSTDSVQYF.

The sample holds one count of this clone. The CDR3 spells CASSQDIMGGREWQTQYF. The CDR3 region has the DNA TGCGCCAGCAGCCAAGATATAATGGGTGGGAGGGAGTGGCAGACCCAGTACTTC. This sequence joins TRBV4-1 and TRBJ2-5, with TRBD2 matching over 7 bases. Germline V gives CDR1 MGHRA, CDR2 YSYEKL. The CDR3 is made up of 18 amino acids. V shed 0 bases, J shed 6 bases, and the junction held 16 bases outside the gene matches.

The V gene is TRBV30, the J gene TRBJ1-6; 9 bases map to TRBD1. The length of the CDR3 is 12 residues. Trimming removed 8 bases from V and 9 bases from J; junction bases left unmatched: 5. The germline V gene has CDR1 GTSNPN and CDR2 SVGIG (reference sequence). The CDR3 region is CAGQGTGSPLHF. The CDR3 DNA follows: TGTGCCGGACAGGGGACGGGTTCACCCCTCCACTTT. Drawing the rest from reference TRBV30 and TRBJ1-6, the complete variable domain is SQTIHQWPATLVQPVGSPLSLECTVEGTSNPNLYWYRQAAGRGLQLLFYSVGIGQISSEVPQNLSASRPQDRQFILSSKKLLLSDSGFYLCAGQGTGSPLHFGNGTRLTVT.

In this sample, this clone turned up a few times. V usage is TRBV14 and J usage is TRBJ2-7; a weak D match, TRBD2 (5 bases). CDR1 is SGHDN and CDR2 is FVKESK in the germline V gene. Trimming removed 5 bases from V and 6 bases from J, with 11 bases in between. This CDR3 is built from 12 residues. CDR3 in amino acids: CASSLLGSEQYF. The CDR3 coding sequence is TGTGCCAGCAGCTTACTAGGTAGCGAGCAGTACTTC.

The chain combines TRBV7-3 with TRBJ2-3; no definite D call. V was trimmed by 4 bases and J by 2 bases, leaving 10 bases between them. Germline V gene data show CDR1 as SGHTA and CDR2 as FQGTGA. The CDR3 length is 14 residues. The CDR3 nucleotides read TGTGCCAGCAGCTCTATTGGGCCCACAGATACGCAGTATTTT. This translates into CASSSIGPTDTQYF.

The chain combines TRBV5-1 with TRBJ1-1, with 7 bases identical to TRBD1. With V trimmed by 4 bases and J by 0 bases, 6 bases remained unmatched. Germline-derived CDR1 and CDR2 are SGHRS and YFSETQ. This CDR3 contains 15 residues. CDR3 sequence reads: CASSPPDRVNTEAFF. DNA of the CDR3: TGCGCCAGCAGCCCACCCGACAGGGTGAACACTGAAGCTTTCTTT.

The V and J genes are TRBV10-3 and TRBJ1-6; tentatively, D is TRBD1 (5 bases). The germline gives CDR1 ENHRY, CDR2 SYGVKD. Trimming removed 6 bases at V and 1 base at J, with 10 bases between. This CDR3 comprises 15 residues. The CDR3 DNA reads TGTGCCATCAGCGAAGACAGATCCTATAATTCACCCCTCCACTTT. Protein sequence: CAISEDRSYNSPLHF.